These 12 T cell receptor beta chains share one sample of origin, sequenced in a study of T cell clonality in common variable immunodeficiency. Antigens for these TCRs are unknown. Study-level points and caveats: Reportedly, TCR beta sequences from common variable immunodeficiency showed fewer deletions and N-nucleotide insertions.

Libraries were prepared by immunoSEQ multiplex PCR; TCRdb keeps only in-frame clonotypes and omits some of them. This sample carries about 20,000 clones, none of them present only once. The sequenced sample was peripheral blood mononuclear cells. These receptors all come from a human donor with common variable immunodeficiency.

The CDR3 reads CASSESAGGNSPLHF. CDR3 bases read: TGTGCCAGCAGTGAATCGGCTGGGGGCAATTCACCC. The V and J genes are TRBV6-1 and TRBJ1-6; D may be TRBD1 (6 bases). The read gets to within 3 residues of the CDR3 end, and the germline J gene fills in the rest. Germline loops: CDR1 MNHNS, CDR2 SASEGT. The CDR3 is 15 residues long. The V end lost 2 bases, the J end lost 7 bases, and 12 bases lay between the germline ends.

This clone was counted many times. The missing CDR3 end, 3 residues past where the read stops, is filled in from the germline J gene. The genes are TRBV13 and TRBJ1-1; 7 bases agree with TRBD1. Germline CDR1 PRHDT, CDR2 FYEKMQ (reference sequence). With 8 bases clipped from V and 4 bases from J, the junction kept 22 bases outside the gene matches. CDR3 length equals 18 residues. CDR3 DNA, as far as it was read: TGTGCCAGCTCCGTCGGACAGGTTCCAGGGCGACGGGGCACTGAA. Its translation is CASSVGQVPGRRGTE. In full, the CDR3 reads CASSVGQVPGRRGTEAFF.

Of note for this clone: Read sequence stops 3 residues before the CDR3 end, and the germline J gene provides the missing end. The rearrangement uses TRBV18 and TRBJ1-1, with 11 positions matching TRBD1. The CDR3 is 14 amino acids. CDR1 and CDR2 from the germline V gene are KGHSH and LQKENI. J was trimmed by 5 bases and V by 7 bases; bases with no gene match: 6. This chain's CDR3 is CASWRDRGNTEAFF. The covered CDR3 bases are TGTGCCAGCTGGCGGGACAGGGGGAATACTGAA. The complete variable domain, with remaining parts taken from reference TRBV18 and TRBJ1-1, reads NAGVMQNPRHLVRRRGQEARLRCSPMKGHSHVYWYRQLPEEGLKFMVYLQKENIIDESGMPKERFSAEFPKEGPSILRIQQVVRGDSAAYFCASWRDRGNTEAFFGQGTRLTVV.

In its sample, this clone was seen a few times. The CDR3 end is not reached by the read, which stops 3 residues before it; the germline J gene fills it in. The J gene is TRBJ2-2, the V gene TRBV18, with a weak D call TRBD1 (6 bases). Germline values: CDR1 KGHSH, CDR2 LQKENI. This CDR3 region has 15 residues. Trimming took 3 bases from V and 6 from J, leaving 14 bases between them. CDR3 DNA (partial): TGTGCCAGCTCACCGACGACAGGCTCCGCCGGGGAG. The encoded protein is CASSPTTGSAGE. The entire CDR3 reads CASSPTTGSAGELFF.

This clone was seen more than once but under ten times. CDR3 DNA (partial): TGTGCCAGTAGTAGGCCGGCCAGGGGCACAGATACG. It encodes CASSRPARGTDT. The CDR3, in full, reads CASSRPARGTDTQYF. This chain joins TRBV19 and TRBJ2-3, with a weak D call TRBD1 (5 bases). Sequencing ends 3 residues short of the CDR3 end; the germline J gene provides the rest. V was trimmed by 4 bases and J by 1 base, leaving 12 bases between them. The CDR3 is 15 residues long. CDR1 LNHDA and CDR2 SQIVND come from the germline V gene (reference sequence). The variable domain in full, completed from reference TRBV19 and TRBJ2-3, reads DGGITQSPKYLFRKEGQNVTLSCEQNLNHDAMYWYRQDPGQGLRLIYYSQIVNDFQKGDIAEGYSVSREKKESFPLTVTSAQKNPTAFYLCASSRPARGTDTQYFGPGTRLTVL.

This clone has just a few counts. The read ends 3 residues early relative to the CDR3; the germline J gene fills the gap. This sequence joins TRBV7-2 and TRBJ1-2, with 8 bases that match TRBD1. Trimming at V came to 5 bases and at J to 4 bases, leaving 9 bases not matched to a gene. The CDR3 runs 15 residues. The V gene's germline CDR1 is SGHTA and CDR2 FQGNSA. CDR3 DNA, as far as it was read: TGTGCCAGCAGCCTGGGCGCAGGGGGCAGCTATGGC. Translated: CASSLGAGGSYG. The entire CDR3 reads CASSLGAGGSYGYTF.

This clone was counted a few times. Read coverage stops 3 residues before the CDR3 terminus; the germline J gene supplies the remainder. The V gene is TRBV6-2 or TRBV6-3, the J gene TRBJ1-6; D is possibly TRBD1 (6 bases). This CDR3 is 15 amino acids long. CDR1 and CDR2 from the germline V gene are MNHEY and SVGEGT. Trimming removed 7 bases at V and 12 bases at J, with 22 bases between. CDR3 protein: CASTLGQSLLRPLHF. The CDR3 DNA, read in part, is TGTGCCAGCACCCTAGGACAGTCTCTTTTGCGACCC.

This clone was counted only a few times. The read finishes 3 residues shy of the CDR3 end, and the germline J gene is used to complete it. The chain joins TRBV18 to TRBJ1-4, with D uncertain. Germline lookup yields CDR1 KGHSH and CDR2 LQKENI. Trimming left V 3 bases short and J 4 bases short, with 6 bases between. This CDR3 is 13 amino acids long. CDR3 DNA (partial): TGTGCCAGCTCACCTGCAGTTAATGAAAAA. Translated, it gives CASSPAVNEK. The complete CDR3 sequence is CASSPAVNEKLFF. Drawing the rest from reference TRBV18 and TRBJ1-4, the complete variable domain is NAGVMQNPRHLVRRRGQEARLRCSPMKGHSHVYWYRQLPEEGLKFMVYLQKENIIDESGMPKERFSAEFPKEGPSILRIQQVVRGDSAAYFCASSPAVNEKLFFGSGTQLSVL.

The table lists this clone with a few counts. CDR3 DNA, as far as it was read: TGTGCCAGCTCCTCCAGGGTCGAGACC. Translated: CASSSRVET. The full CDR3 sequence reads CASSSRVETQYF. J is TRBJ2-5 and V is TRBV18; weak D call: TRBD1 (5 bases). The CDR3 is cut off 3 residues early in the read; its end comes from the germline J gene. V shed 6 bases and J shed 5 bases, with 10 bases lying between them. The V gene's germline CDR1 is KGHSH and CDR2 LQKENI. The CDR3 runs 12 residues.

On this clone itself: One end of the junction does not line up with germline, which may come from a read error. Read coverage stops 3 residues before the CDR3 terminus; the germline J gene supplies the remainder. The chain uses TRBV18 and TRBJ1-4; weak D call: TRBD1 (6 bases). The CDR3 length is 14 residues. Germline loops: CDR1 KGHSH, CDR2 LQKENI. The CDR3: CASSEGGAGEELFF. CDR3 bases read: TGTGCCAGCTCAGAAGGGGGAGCCGGTGAAGAA.

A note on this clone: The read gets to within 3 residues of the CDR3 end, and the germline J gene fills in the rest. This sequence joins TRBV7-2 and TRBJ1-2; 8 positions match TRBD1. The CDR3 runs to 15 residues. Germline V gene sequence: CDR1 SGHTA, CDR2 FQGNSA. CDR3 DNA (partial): TGTGCCAGCAGCTTAAGGAGTGCGACAGGGGCGGGC. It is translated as CASSLRSATGAG. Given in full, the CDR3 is CASSLRSATGAGYTF.

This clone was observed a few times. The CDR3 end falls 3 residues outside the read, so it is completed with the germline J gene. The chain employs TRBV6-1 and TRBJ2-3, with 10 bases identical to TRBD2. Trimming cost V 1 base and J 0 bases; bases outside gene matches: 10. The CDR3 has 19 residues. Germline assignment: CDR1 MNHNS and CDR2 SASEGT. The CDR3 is CASSEDWLAGVGSTDTQYF. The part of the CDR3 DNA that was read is TGTGCCAGCAGTGAAGATTGGCTAGCGGGAGTGGGAAGCACAGATACG.